This T cell receptor beta chain was documented in a study of blood T cell repertoires in COVID-19. The table came from immunoSEQ multiplex PCR; TCRdb's copy has only in-frame clones and leaves some out. The repertoire consists of approximately 270,000 clones, with 85% to 90% occurring once and the leading ten covering about 0.8%. This clonotype was obtained from a man aged 25-40 years with acute or convalescent COVID-19. The sequencing input was peripheral blood.

This chain's CDR3 is CAVKQGISYEQYF. Written as DNA, the CDR3 is TGTGCCGTCAAACAGGGGATCAGCTACGAGCAGTACTTC. This chain joins TRBV10-3 and TRBJ2-7; 7 bases map to TRBD1. J gave up 3 bases and V 11 bases, and 10 bases lay outside the gene matches. CDR3 length: 13 residues. CDR1 is ENHRY and CDR2 is SYGVKD in the germline V gene.